The 15 T cell receptor beta chains reported below all come from one sample, sequenced in a study of PD-1 blockade in classical Hodgkin lymphoma. As for time point: newly diagnosed, previously untreated cHL patient sample. Sequencing was performed with immunoSEQ multiplex PCR; in TCRdb, only in-frame clones are kept and a portion is missing. Of about 20,000 clones in the sample, about 93% were seen once. The material sequenced was peripheral blood mononuclear cells (PBMCs). The receptor set was obtained from a human donor with classical Hodgkin lymphoma.

The chain links TRBV19 to TRBJ2-1; D is uncertain. V was pared by 3 bases and J by 0 bases, with 12 bases between. Germline V gene sequence: CDR1 LNHDA, CDR2 SQIVND (reference sequence). The CDR3 contains 16 residues. CDR3 amino acids: CASSISPGSSYNEQFF. CDR3 bases: TGTGCCAGTAGTATCAGTCCCGGTAGCTCCTACAATGAGCAGTTCTTC.

The chain has TRBV11-2 and TRBJ2-7, with D possibly TRBD2 on 6 matching bases. CDR3 length: 16 amino acids. Trimming shortened V by 2 bases and J by 0 bases, and 14 bases separated the two germline ends. The germline gives CDR1 SGHAT, CDR2 FQNNGV. The CDR3 protein is CASSLRVAELSYEQYF. The CDR3 nucleotides read TGTGCCAGCAGCTTAAGGGTAGCGGAACTCTCCTACGAGCAGTACTTC. Full variable domain (missing parts from reference TRBV11-2 and TRBJ2-7): EAGVAQSPRYKIIEKRQSVAFWCNPISGHATLYWYQQILGQGPKLLIQFQNNGVVDDSQLPKDRFSAERLKGVDSTLKIQPAKLEDSAVYLCASSLRVAELSYEQYFGPGTRLTVT.

The gene calls are TRBV19 and TRBJ2-2; D is unclear. V was shortened by 5 bases and J by 6 bases, with 16 bases between the two germline ends. The CDR3 length is 15 residues. Germline values: CDR1 LNHDA, CDR2 SQIVND (reference sequence). The CDR3 DNA sequence: TGTGCCAGTAGTGCTCGACGGGCCGGATCCGGGGAGCTGTTTTTT. This translates into CASSARRAGSGELFF.

The CDR3 DNA reads TGTGCCAGCCGAGCGGACAGGGGCGCTGGCTACACCTTC. This sequence encodes CASRADRGAGYTF. This rearrangement joins TRBV6-5 to TRBJ1-2; TRBD1 matches at 9 bases. The CDR3 is 13 amino acids. Germline CDR1 reads MNHEY; CDR2 reads SVGAGI. The trim removed 8 bases at V and 7 bases at J, leaving 8 bases unmatched.

This rearrangement joins TRBV30 to TRBJ2-5; 8 bases agree with TRBD1. V trimming: 3 bases; J trimming: 5 bases; junction bases outside the gene matches: 5. The CDR3 is made up of 13 amino acids. The germline CDR1 and CDR2 sequences are GTSNPN and SVGIG (reference sequence). In DNA form, the CDR3 reads TGTGCCTGGAGCCAGGGGGCAGGGGAGACCCAGTACTTC. It encodes CAWSQGAGETQYF.

The chain uses TRBV5-4 and TRBJ1-4; D gene uncertain. The V end lost 0 bases, the J end lost 8 bases, and 11 bases lay between the germline ends. Germline V gives CDR1 SGHNT, CDR2 YYREEE (reference sequence). CDR3 length: 14 residues. The CDR3 loop is CASSLGGVDEKLFF. The DNA for the CDR3 is TGTGCCAGCAGCTTGGGAGGAGTGGACGAAAAACTGTTTTTT.

The rearrangement uses TRBV6-4 and TRBJ1-1; D is undetermined. Germline CDR1 MRHNA, CDR2 SNTAGT. The ends were cut back, 5 bases at V and 4 bases at J, with 14 bases in the middle. The CDR3 is made up of 14 amino acids. The DNA for the CDR3 is TGTGCCAGCAGTTCAGAGGGTTTGGCCACTGAAGCTTTCTTT. Protein sequence: CASSSEGLATEAFF.

The chain has TRBV9 and TRBJ2-7, with a tentative D call TRBD1 (6 bases). CDR3 size: 16 residues. The V end lost 0 bases, the J end lost 2 bases, and 15 bases lay between the germline ends. Germline loops: CDR1 SGDLS, CDR2 YYNGEE. In nucleotides, the CDR3 is TGTGCCAGCAGCGTAGCTCATACAGGGTCCCCCTACGAGCAGTACTTC. Translation: CASSVAHTGSPYEQYF.

The chain carries TRBV2 and TRBJ1-1, with D perhaps matching TRBD1 (5 bases). Germline values: CDR1 SNHLY, CDR2 FYNNEI. V shed 7 bases and J shed 1 base, with 16 bases lying between them. The CDR3 extends over 15 amino acids. In DNA form, the CDR3 reads TGTGCCAGCATCCTCACCGGGACGGGGAACACTGAAGCTTTCTTT. It codes for CASILTGTGNTEAFF.

In DNA form, the CDR3 reads TGTGCCAGCGGGGTTAGCGGGATCTTTTACAATGAGCAGTTCTTC. Translated: CASGVSGIFYNEQFF. The V call is TRBV2, the J call TRBJ2-1, with 8 nucleotides matching TRBD2. This CDR3 has 15 residues. Per germline, CDR1 SNHLY and CDR2 FYNNEI. J lost 4 bases, V lost 8 bases, and 10 bases had no gene match.

V and J are TRBV7-9 and TRBJ2-3, with 7 bases aligning to TRBD2. V trimming: 0 bases; J trimming: 3 bases; junction bases outside the gene matches: 3. CDR3 size: 15 residues. CDR1 is SEHNR, CDR2 FQNEAQ, per germline (reference sequence). The CDR3 loop reads CASSLAGGRTDTQYF. The CDR3 DNA reads TGTGCCAGCAGCTTAGCCGGCGGGAGAACAGATACGCAGTATTTT. Complete variable domain (other parts from reference TRBV7-9 and TRBJ2-3): DTGVSQNPRHKITKRGQNVTFRCDPISEHNRLYWYRQTLGQGPEFLTYFQNEAQLEKSRLLSDRFSAERPKGSFSTLEIQRTEQGDSAMYLCASSLAGGRTDTQYFGPGTRLTVL.

The chain employs TRBV28 and TRBJ2-1; TRBD2 matches 14 bases. The V and J ends lost 5 bases and 7 bases, in that order; junction bases with no gene match: 10. The CDR3 is made up of 17 amino acids. Germline V lookup: CDR1 MDHEN, CDR2 SYDVKM. The CDR3 DNA follows: TGTGCCAGCAGTACTCCCGGGACTAGCGGGAGTTGGAATGAGCAGTTCTTC. Protein sequence: CASSTPGTSGSWNEQFF.

Details on this clone: Germline and junction disagree at one end, which may indicate a read error. The chain carries TRBV10-3 and TRBJ1-3, with unresolved D. Germline CDR1 ENHRY, CDR2 SYGVKD. The CDR3 totals 11 residues. The chain's CDR3 is CAISELEAIYF. The CDR3 bases are TGTGCCATCAGCGAGTTGGAGGCCATATATTTT.

This clone showed up just once. The rearrangement links TRBV12-5 to TRBJ1-2; 7 nucleotides align to TRBD1. V was clipped by 0 bases and J by 8 bases; unmatched bases: 6. CDR1 LGHNT and CDR2 FRNRAP come from the germline V gene. This CDR3 comprises 14 residues. Written as DNA, the CDR3 is TGTGCTAGTGGTTTGGTTCTAGGGACAGACGGCTACACCTTC. This translates into CASGLVLGTDGYTF. The complete variable domain, with remaining parts taken from reference TRBV12-5 and TRBJ1-2, reads DARVTQTPRHKVTEMGQEVTMRCQPILGHNTVFWYRQTMMQGLELLAYFRNRAPLDDSGMPKDRFSAEMPDATLATLKIQPSEPRDSAVYFCASGLVLGTDGYTFGSGTRLTVV.

The chain is built from TRBV9 and TRBJ2-6, with TRBD1 as a possible D gene (5 bases). The CDR3 spans 15 residues. V was shortened by 4 bases and J by 2 bases, with 10 bases between the two germline ends. Germline loops: CDR1 SGDLS, CDR2 YYNGEE. The CDR3 protein is CASSIDSAGANVLTF. CDR3 sequence (DNA): TGTGCCAGCAGCATCGACAGTGCTGGGGCCAACGTCCTGACTTTC.